These 28 T cell receptor beta chains originate from one sample sequenced in a study of blood T cell repertoires in COVID-19 (dated by TCRdb to between 2020 and 2021). The library was produced with the immunoSEQ multiplex PCR assay. The immuneACCESS repertoire file appears here via TCRdb, limited to in-frame rearrangements. These files lack a portion of the clones; in checked studies, under half of the deficit traces to unresolved V genes, and the cause of the others is not known. Recorded for this sample are 130,000 to 150,000 clones; 70% to 85% of them occurred a single time. The top ten clones comprise approximately 9% of the sample. The specimen sequenced was peripheral blood. The receptor set was obtained from a woman older than 75 in a cohort sampled during active or convalescent COVID-19.

The genes are TRBV6-5 and TRBJ2-3; 10 bases fit TRBD2. Germline trimming cut 5 bases from V and 2 bases from J; bases unmatched to any gene: 4. The CDR3 has 15 amino acids. Germline CDR1 reads MNHEY; CDR2 reads SVGAGI. The CDR3 region is CASSPSGGYTDTQYF. In DNA, the CDR3 is TGTGCCAGCAGTCCTAGCGGGGGTTACACAGATACGCAGTATTTT.

This rearrangement joins TRBV18 to TRBJ1-1; D is ambiguous. This CDR3 has 16 residues. V dropped 4 bases and J dropped 1 base, with 16 bases sitting between them. Germline CDR1 is KGHSH and CDR2 is LQKENI. The CDR3 DNA sequence: TGTGCCAGCTCACGTGTCCCCTCCCTTCCGAACACTGAAGCTTTCTTT. This translates into CASSRVPSLPNTEAFF.

The chain combines TRBV2 with TRBJ2-5; weak D call: TRBD1 (6 bases). The CDR3 covers 16 residues. Germline V gene sequence: CDR1 SNHLY, CDR2 FYNNEI. Trimming cost V 1 base and J 1 base, with 13 bases left between them. CDR3 protein: CASSEGEGGLQETQYF. The CDR3, as DNA: TGTGCCAGCAGTGAAGGGGAAGGGGGTCTCCAAGAGACCCAGTACTTC.

The gene calls are TRBV5-6 and TRBJ2-7; D is perhaps TRBD1 (5 bases). The V gene lost 4 bases and the J gene lost 3 bases, with 17 bases spanning the gap. Germline V gene data show CDR1 as SGHDT and CDR2 as YYEEEE. This CDR3 comprises 15 residues. Here the CDR3 DNA reads TGTGCCAGCAGCCCCAGACGACAGATAAACTACGAGCAGTACTTC. This translates into CASSPRRQINYEQYF.

The rearrangement uses TRBV7-9 and TRBJ1-5; TRBD1 matches 7 bases. The trim removed 2 bases at V and 0 bases at J, leaving 7 bases unmatched. Germline V gene sequence: CDR1 SEHNR, CDR2 FQNEAQ (reference sequence). This CDR3 region has 17 residues. The CDR3 is CASSLWTGGHSNQPQHF. The CDR3 nucleotides are TGTGCCAGCAGCTTATGGACAGGTGGGCATAGCAATCAGCCCCAGCATTTT.

V gene TRBV29-1 combines with J gene TRBJ1-4, with a weak D call TRBD1 (6 bases). Germline CDR1 SQVTM, CDR2 ANQGSEA. The length of the CDR3 is 14 residues. V was shortened by 0 bases and J by 8 bases, with 13 bases between the two germline ends. CDR3 sequence: CSVEDSVGGEKLFF. The CDR3 nucleotides are TGCAGCGTTGAAGATTCCGTTGGGGGCGAAAAACTGTTTTTT.

The rearrangement links TRBV29-1 to TRBJ2-5, with 7 bases matching TRBD1. The CDR3 consists of 11 residues. Germline CDR1 is SQVTM and CDR2 is ANQGSEA. V shed 1 base, J shed 11 bases, and the junction held 4 bases outside the gene matches. CDR3 nucleotide sequence: TGCAGCGTTGAAGCTCACAGGGGACAGTACTTC. This encodes CSVEAHRGQYF.

This chain joins TRBV7-3 and TRBJ2-6; TRBD1 is a possible D gene (5 bases). V was shortened by 4 bases and J by 3 bases, with 10 bases between the two germline ends. Germline values: CDR1 SGHTA, CDR2 FQGTGA. The CDR3 is 15 residues long. The CDR3 DNA reads TGTGCCAGCAGCTCTCAGGGTGGTGGGGCCAACGTCCTGACTTTC. It translates to CASSSQGGGANVLTF.

This sequence joins TRBV27 and TRBJ1-4; 7 bases are a match to TRBD1. The length of the CDR3 is 14 residues. The germline CDR1 and CDR2 sequences are MNHEY and SMNVEV (reference sequence). J gave up 4 bases and V 8 bases, and 7 bases lay outside the gene matches. The CDR3 is CASGAGQLNEKLFF. CDR3 DNA: TGTGCCAGCGGTGCGGGACAGCTTAATGAAAAACTGTTTTTT. The entire variable domain, with the rest obtained from reference TRBV27 and TRBJ1-4, is as follows: EAQVTQNPRYLITVTGKKLTVTCSQNMNHEYMSWYRQDPGLGLRQIYYSMNVEVTDKGDVPEGYKVSRKEKRNFPLILESPSPNQTSLYFCASGAGQLNEKLFFGSGTQLSVL.

The rearrangement uses TRBV6-2 or TRBV6-3 and TRBJ2-1, with TRBD1 matching over 9 bases. Germline values: CDR1 MNHEY, CDR2 SVGEGT. Trimming at V came to 3 bases and at J to 7 bases, leaving 13 bases not matched to a gene. The CDR3 sequence is 17 residues long. CDR3 loop: CASSYRDRVRGRNEQFF. The CDR3 DNA is TGTGCCAGCAGTTATAGGGACAGGGTAAGGGGTCGTAATGAGCAGTTCTTC.

V and J are TRBV7-8 and TRBJ2-5, with 7 bases aligning to TRBD2. Germline V CDR1 and CDR2: SGHVS, FQNEAQ. The CDR3 has 15 amino acids. Trimming at V came to 4 bases and at J to 4 bases, leaving 9 bases not matched to a gene. This chain's CDR3 is CASSSEGLIGETQYF. In DNA, the CDR3 is TGTGCCAGCAGCTCAGAGGGACTAATTGGAGAGACCCAGTACTTC.

Comment on this clone: Other DNA sequences in this sample translate to the same CDR3. The chain uses TRBV5-4 and TRBJ2-5; possibly TRBD1 for D (6 bases). Germline CDR1 SGHNT, CDR2 YYREEE (reference sequence). The V end was cut by 4 bases, the J end by 2 bases, with 9 bases between. The CDR3 is 13 amino acids. CDR3 amino acids: CASSPGQQETQYF. CDR3 nucleotides: TGTGCCAGCAGCCCCGGACAGCAAGAGACCCAGTACTTC.

The chain is built from TRBV7-2 and TRBJ2-3, with D tentatively TRBD2 (6 bases). The germline V gene has CDR1 SGHTA and CDR2 FQGNSA. The germline V and J ends were trimmed by 2 bases and 2 bases, with 8 bases remaining between them. There are 14 residues in the CDR3. This chain's CDR3 is CASSLSGPTDTQYF. As DNA, the CDR3 is TGTGCCAGCAGCTTAAGCGGGCCCACAGATACGCAGTATTTT.

This clone was seen repeatedly, ten times or more. V and J are TRBV6-5 and TRBJ1-2, with 7 bases matching TRBD1. V was clipped by 6 bases and J by 4 bases; unmatched bases: 5. The CDR3 consists of 13 residues. Per the germline V gene, CDR1 is MNHEY and CDR2 is SVGAGI. CDR3 sequence: CASRRDSSYGYTF. DNA of the CDR3: TGTGCCAGCAGGAGGGACAGTAGCTATGGCTACACCTTC.

V is TRBV11-2 and J is TRBJ2-2, with D possibly matching TRBD1 (5 bases). The ends were cut back, 2 bases at V and 8 bases at J, with 12 bases in the middle. This CDR3 contains 14 residues. Germline V lookup: CDR1 SGHAT, CDR2 FQNNGV. For the CDR3, the DNA is TGTGCCAGCAGCTTACTACGGACAACGGGGGAGCTGTTTTTT. This sequence encodes CASSLLRTTGELFF.

The chain links TRBV20-1 to TRBJ2-7; tentatively, D is TRBD2 (7 bases). The CDR3 is 14 amino acids. V was trimmed by 3 bases and J by 2 bases, leaving 14 bases between them. Germline V CDR1 and CDR2: DFQATT, SNEGSKA (reference sequence). CDR3 amino acids: CSASGGGETYEQYF. For the CDR3, the DNA is TGCAGTGCTAGTGGGGGGGGCGAGACCTACGAGCAGTACTTC.

The rearrangement joins TRBV7-9 to TRBJ1-1, with 8 bases fitting TRBD1. The CDR3 length is 14 residues. The V and J ends lost 1 base and 5 bases, in that order; junction bases with no gene match: 3. CDR1 SEHNR and CDR2 FQNEAQ come from the germline V gene (reference sequence). The CDR3 loop is CASSLGQGSTEAFF. Written as DNA, the CDR3 is TGTGCCAGCAGCTTAGGACAGGGGTCGACTGAAGCTTTCTTT.

The chain recombines TRBV29-1 with TRBJ1-2, with a possible D match to TRBD1 (6 bases). The V gene's germline CDR1 is SQVTM and CDR2 ANQGSEA. Trimming removed 3 bases from V and 4 bases from J, with 12 bases in between. CDR3 length equals 13 residues. CDR3 region: CSVEAGEAYGYTF. In nucleotides, the CDR3 is TGCAGCGTTGAGGCAGGGGAAGCCTATGGCTACACCTTC.

This clone was recorded only once. J is TRBJ2-1 and V is TRBV9; TRBD2 matches at 8 bases. The germline gives CDR1 SGDLS, CDR2 YYNGEE. The CDR3 extends over 15 amino acids. The V and J ends lost 0 bases and 2 bases, in that order; junction bases with no gene match: 1. The CDR3 DNA reads TGTGCCAGCAGCGTAGGCGGGGGGACCTACAATGAGCAGTTCTTC. It codes for CASSVGGGTYNEQFF.

The chain is built from TRBV7-9 and TRBJ2-7, with 9 bases lining up with TRBD1. The germline gives CDR1 SEHNR, CDR2 FQNEAQ (reference sequence). V gave up 5 bases and J gave up 2 bases; unmatched junction bases: 7. CDR3 length equals 15 residues. CDR3 protein: CASSTGTGNTYEQYF. Here the CDR3 DNA reads TGTGCCAGCAGCACGGGGACAGGGAATACCTACGAGCAGTACTTC.

This clone was seen a handful of times. The CDR3 region is CASSRGQTYTDTQYF. The CDR3 DNA is TGTGCCAGCAGCCGGGGACAGACCTACACAGATACGCAGTATTTT. The rearrangement links TRBV7-2 to TRBJ2-3; 7 nucleotides match TRBD1. CDR1 and CDR2 from the germline V gene are SGHTA and FQGNSA. V gave up 5 bases and J gave up 2 bases; unmatched junction bases: 7. The CDR3 extends over 15 amino acids.

The CDR3 loop is CASSLAGGTGISYGYTF. The CDR3 DNA sequence: TGTGCCAGCAGCTTAGCGGGCGGGACAGGGATCAGTTATGGCTACACCTTC. V usage is TRBV7-6 and J usage is TRBJ1-2, with TRBD1 matching 9 bases. This CDR3 has 17 residues. Germline V gene data show CDR1 as SGHVS and CDR2 as FNYEAQ. The ends lost 0 bases at V and 5 bases at J; junction bases unmatched: 10.

This sequence joins TRBV28 and TRBJ2-5; 7 bases agree with TRBD2. Germline CDR1 MDHEN, CDR2 SYDVKM. The V and J ends lost 7 bases and 7 bases, in that order; junction bases with no gene match: 12. The CDR3 is 14 residues long. The CDR3 spells CASILAGDLGTQYF. DNA of the CDR3: TGTGCCAGCATTCTCGCGGGGGACCTGGGGACCCAGTACTTC.

This clone showed up just once. The chain combines TRBV6-1 with TRBJ1-2, with 7 nucleotides matching TRBD1. The V segment lost 3 bases and the J segment 4 bases; nucleotides outside the gene matches: 8. The CDR3 sequence is 15 residues long. The germline CDR1 and CDR2 sequences are MNHNS and SASEGT. DNA for the CDR3: TGTGCCAGCAGTGACGACAGGGCGGTTCTCTATGGCTACACCTTC. Its translation is CASSDDRAVLYGYTF.

The chain joins TRBV7-2 to TRBJ2-7; 9 positions agree with TRBD2. CDR3 length: 15 residues. Germline V CDR1 and CDR2: SGHTA, FQGNSA. V lost 6 bases, J lost 7 bases, and 13 bases stayed unmatched. The CDR3 DNA reads TGTGCCAGCAGGCTCTCGGCTAGCGGGGTAGATGAGCAGTACTTC. Encoded protein: CASRLSASGVDEQYF.

V gene TRBV7-8 combines with J gene TRBJ2-1; 9 nucleotides agree with TRBD2. CDR3 length: 14 residues. Per the germline V gene, CDR1 is SGHVS and CDR2 is FQNEAQ. The J segment lost 4 bases and the V segment lost 4 bases, leaving 2 bases of the junction unmatched. The CDR3 nucleotides are TGTGCCAGCAGCTCGGGACTAGCTTACAATGAGCAGTTCTTC. This gives the protein CASSSGLAYNEQFF.

The V and J genes are TRBV5-4 and TRBJ2-3; TRBD2 aligns across 9 bases. J gave up 5 bases and V 5 bases, and 15 bases lay outside the gene matches. Germline-derived CDR1 and CDR2 are SGHNT and YYREEE (reference sequence). The CDR3 extends over 17 amino acids. CDR3 coding DNA: TGTGCCAGCAGTCGTCCGGGGGCTAGCGGGGAAGGAGATACGCAGTATTTT. Encoded protein: CASSRPGASGEGDTQYF.

This clone has a handful of counts. The V gene is TRBV28, the J gene TRBJ1-6; unclear D gene. Germline V lookup: CDR1 MDHEN, CDR2 SYDVKM. The length of the CDR3 is 14 residues. The ends were cut back, 3 bases at V and 13 bases at J, with 16 bases in the middle. The CDR3 here is CASSLPLGVGPLHF. In DNA form, the CDR3 reads TGTGCCAGCAGTTTGCCGCTCGGGGTGGGTCCCCTCCACTTT.